A single sample gave rise to the 12 T cell receptor beta chains below, sequenced in a study of shared clonotypes between healthy human individuals. The assay was immunoSEQ multiplex PCR, and TCRdb's table has in-frame clones only and misses some. Of about 2 million clones in the sample, around 95% were seen once. Sequenced input: naive CD4+ T cells sorted from blood. The subset here: CD45RA+ positively selected. The receptors were gathered from a man younger than 35 in good health.

The chain combines TRBV5-6 with TRBJ1-2; 7 bases are a match to TRBD1. Germline V gene sequence: CDR1 SGHDT, CDR2 YYEEEE. This CDR3 has 16 amino acids. The V and J ends lost 2 bases and 10 bases, in that order; junction bases with no gene match: 17. The CDR3: CASSLRGDRRFMDYTF. CDR3 nucleotides: TGTGCCAGCAGCTTAAGGGGGGACAGACGATTTATGGACTACACCTTC.

The chain joins TRBV4-1 to TRBJ2-7; D is perhaps TRBD1 or TRBD2 (5 bases each). Trimming removed 4 bases at V and 0 bases at J, with 16 bases between. The CDR3 is 16 amino acids. Germline V CDR1 and CDR2: MGHRA, YSYEKL. The CDR3 DNA reads as TGCGCCAGCAGCCCCGGGGCCTTGGGGGTCTCCTACGAGCAGTACTTC. Its translation: CASSPGALGVSYEQYF.

This chain joins TRBV5-1 and TRBJ2-1; TRBD1 might be the D (6 bases). The CDR3 totals 15 residues. Germline CDR1 is SGHRS and CDR2 is YFSETQ. Trimming cost V 0 bases and J 8 bases, with 15 bases left between them. The CDR3, as DNA: TGCGCCAGCAGCTTGGGAGGGGACACCGGGGATGAGCAGTTCTTC. Translating it yields CASSLGGDTGDEQFF.

Regarding this clone: Relative to the germline gene, one junction end is altered; a read error may explain this. J is TRBJ2-5 and V is TRBV7-7; 8 nucleotides align to TRBD2. Germline lookup yields CDR1 SSHAT and CDR2 FNYEAQ (reference sequence). The CDR3 contains 16 residues. DNA for the CDR3: TGTGCTAGCAGCTTAGGGTCTAGCGGGCTACAAGAGACCCAGTACTTC. Residues: CASSLGSSGLQETQYF. Variable domain in full (rest from reference TRBV7-7 and TRBJ2-5): GAGVSQSPRYKVTKRGQDVTLRCDPISSHATLYWYQQALGQGPEFLTYFNYEAQPDKSGLPSDRFSAERPEGSISTLTIQRTEQRDSAMYRCASSLGSSGLQETQYFGPGTRLLVL.

The rearrangement links TRBV7-6 to TRBJ2-3; TRBD1 matches 7 bases. V gave up 2 bases and J gave up 1 base; unmatched junction bases: 3. The CDR3 length is 15 residues. Germline lookup yields CDR1 SGHVS and CDR2 FNYEAQ. The CDR3 DNA reads as TGTGCCAGCAGCTTACAGGGGGATGGCACAGATACGCAGTATTTT. Residues: CASSLQGDGTDTQYF.

The chain recombines TRBV10-1 with TRBJ2-7; 10 bases agree with TRBD1. The CDR3 covers 13 residues. V lost 8 bases and J lost 6; bases outside the gene matches: 7. The germline CDR1 and CDR2 sequences are WNHNN and SYGVQD (reference sequence). The CDR3 DNA is TGCGCCAGCTCACCGGGACAGGGGTTCGAGCAGTACTTC. Translated: CASSPGQGFEQYF.

This clone was observed once. The chain combines TRBV28 with TRBJ2-5, with 8 bases fitting TRBD2. With V trimmed by 10 bases and J by 5 bases, 9 bases remained unmatched. Germline loops: CDR1 MDHEN, CDR2 SYDVKM. This CDR3 has 13 amino acids. The CDR3 DNA sequence: TGTGCCATCGACGGGGGGGCCCACGAGACCCAGTACTTC. It specifies CAIDGGAHETQYF.

The chain uses TRBV4-3 and TRBJ1-1; D unresolved. CDR1 and CDR2 from the germline V gene are LGHNA and YSLEER. Trimming pared 1 base from V and 6 bases from J, leaving 18 bases between. This CDR3 comprises 16 residues. CDR3 region: CASSQVGWRETPEAFF. CDR3 coding DNA: TGCGCCAGCAGCCAAGTGGGCTGGAGGGAGACCCCTGAAGCTTTCTTT.

As regards this clone: This CDR3 is also generated by other DNA sequences in the sample. The chain is built from TRBV10-3 and TRBJ2-2; no reliable D call. This CDR3 has 14 amino acids. CDR1 and CDR2 from the germline V gene are ENHRY and SYGVKD. V was shortened by 0 bases and J by 5 bases, with 7 bases between the two germline ends. CDR3 protein: CAISESIRTGELFF. As DNA, the CDR3 is TGTGCCATCAGTGAGTCTATCAGGACCGGGGAGCTGTTTTTT.

The rearrangement links TRBV28 to TRBJ2-7; D could derive from TRBD1 or TRBD2 (5 bases each). CDR1 and CDR2 from the germline V gene are MDHEN and SYDVKM. Trimming removed 8 bases from V and 3 bases from J, with 17 bases in between. This CDR3 has 14 residues. The CDR3 DNA is TGTGCCAGCGCTAAACTAGGGACCCGCTACGAGCAGTACTTC. Translating it yields CASAKLGTRYEQYF.

The chain carries TRBV6-1 and TRBJ1-4; the D gene is possibly TRBD1 (6 bases). Germline CDR1 is MNHNS and CDR2 is SASEGT. The ends were cut back, 5 bases at V and 7 bases at J, with 14 bases in the middle. The CDR3 covers 14 residues. CDR3 sequence reads: CASSSAGVGEKLFF. The CDR3 DNA reads TGTGCCAGCAGTAGCGCAGGGGTAGGTGAAAAACTGTTTTTT.

The chain combines TRBV2 with TRBJ2-5; D is possibly TRBD1 (6 bases). The ends were cut back, 4 bases at V and 9 bases at J, with 15 bases in the middle. There are 13 residues in the CDR3. Germline V gives CDR1 SNHLY, CDR2 FYNNEI. The CDR3 DNA sequence: TGTGCCAGCAGTGGGGGGCCGCCTTCGGCCCAGTACTTC. It specifies CASSGGPPSAQYF.